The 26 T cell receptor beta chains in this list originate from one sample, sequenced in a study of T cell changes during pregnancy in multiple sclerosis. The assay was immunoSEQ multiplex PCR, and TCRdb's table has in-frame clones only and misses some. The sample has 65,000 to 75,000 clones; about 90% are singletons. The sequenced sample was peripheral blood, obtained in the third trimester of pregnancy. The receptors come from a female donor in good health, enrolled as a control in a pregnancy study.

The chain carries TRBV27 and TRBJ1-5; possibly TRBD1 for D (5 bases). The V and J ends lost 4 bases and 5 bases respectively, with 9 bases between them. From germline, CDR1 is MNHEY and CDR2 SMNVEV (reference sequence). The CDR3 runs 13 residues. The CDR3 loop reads CASSSGVYQPQHF. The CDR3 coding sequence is TGTGCCAGCAGTTCGGGGGTTTATCAGCCCCAGCATTTT.

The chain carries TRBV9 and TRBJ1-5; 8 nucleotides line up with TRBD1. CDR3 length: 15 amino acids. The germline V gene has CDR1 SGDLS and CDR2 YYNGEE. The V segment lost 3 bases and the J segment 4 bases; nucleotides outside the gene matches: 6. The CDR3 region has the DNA TGTGCCAGCAGCGCTTCCGGGACAGGTAATCAGCCCCAGCATTTT. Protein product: CASSASGTGNQPQHF.

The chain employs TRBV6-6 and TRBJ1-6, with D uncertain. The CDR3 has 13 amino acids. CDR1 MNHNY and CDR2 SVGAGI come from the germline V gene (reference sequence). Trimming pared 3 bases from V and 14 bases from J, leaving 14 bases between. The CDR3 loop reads CASSYVSPPSLHF. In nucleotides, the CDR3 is TGTGCCAGCAGTTATGTTTCCCCTCCGTCCCTCCACTTT.

CDR3 nucleotide sequence: TGCGCCAGCAGTTGGGTCGGACTAGTGGAATCTGGGGCCAACGTCCTGACTTTC. As protein: CASSWVGLVESGANVLTF. This chain joins TRBV5-1 and TRBJ2-6; 7 nucleotides line up with TRBD2. The V segment lost 5 bases and the J segment 1 base; nucleotides outside the gene matches: 12. This CDR3 spans 18 amino acids. The V gene's germline CDR1 is SGHRS and CDR2 YFSETQ. Combining the CDR3 with reference TRBV5-1 and TRBJ2-6 gives the whole variable domain KAGVTQTPRYLIKTRGQQVTLSCSPISGHRSVSWYQQTPGQGLQFLFEYFSETQRNKGNFPGRFSGRQFSNSRSEMNVSTLELGDSALYLCASSWVGLVESGANVLTFGAGSRLTVL.

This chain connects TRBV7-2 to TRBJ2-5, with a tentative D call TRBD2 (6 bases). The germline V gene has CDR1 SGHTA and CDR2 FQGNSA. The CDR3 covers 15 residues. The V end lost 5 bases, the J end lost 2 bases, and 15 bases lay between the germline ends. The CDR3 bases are TGTGCCAGCAGCAAGGGCGGGGCGGTGCAAGAGACCCAGTACTTC. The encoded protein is CASSKGGAVQETQYF.

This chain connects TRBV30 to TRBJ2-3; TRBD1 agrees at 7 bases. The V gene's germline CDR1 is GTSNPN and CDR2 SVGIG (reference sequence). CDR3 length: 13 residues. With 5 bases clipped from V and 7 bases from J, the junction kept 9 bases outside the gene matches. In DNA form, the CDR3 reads TGTGCCTGGCAACAGGGGAGTACGTATACGCAGTATTTT. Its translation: CAWQQGSTYTQYF.

CDR3 loop: CASREGRGDEQFF. The CDR3 DNA reads as TGTGCCAGCAGGGAAGGCCGGGGGGATGAGCAGTTCTTC. This chain connects TRBV7-9 to TRBJ2-1; the match to TRBD2 covers 7 bases. CDR3 length equals 13 residues. Trimming cost V 6 bases and J 8 bases; bases outside gene matches: 7. CDR1 SEHNR and CDR2 FQNEAQ come from the germline V gene (reference sequence).

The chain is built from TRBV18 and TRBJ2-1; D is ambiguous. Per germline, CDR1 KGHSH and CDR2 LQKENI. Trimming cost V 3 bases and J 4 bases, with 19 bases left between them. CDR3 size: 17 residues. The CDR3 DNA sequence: TGTGCCAGCTCACCCTTTGGAGCCGGGTCTGGTTACAATGAGCAGTTCTTC. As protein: CASSPFGAGSGYNEQFF.

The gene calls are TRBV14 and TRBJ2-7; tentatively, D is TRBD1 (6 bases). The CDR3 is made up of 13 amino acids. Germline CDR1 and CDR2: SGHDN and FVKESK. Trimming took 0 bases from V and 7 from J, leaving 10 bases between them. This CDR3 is CASSQDSRGEQYF. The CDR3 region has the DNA TGTGCCAGCAGCCAAGATAGTAGGGGGGAGCAGTACTTC. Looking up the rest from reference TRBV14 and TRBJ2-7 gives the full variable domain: EAGVTQFPSHSVIEKGQTVTLRCDPISGHDNLYWYRRVMGKEIKFLLHFVKESKQDESGMPNNRFLAERTGGTYSTLKVQPAELEDSGVYFCASSQDSRGEQYFGPGTRLTVT.

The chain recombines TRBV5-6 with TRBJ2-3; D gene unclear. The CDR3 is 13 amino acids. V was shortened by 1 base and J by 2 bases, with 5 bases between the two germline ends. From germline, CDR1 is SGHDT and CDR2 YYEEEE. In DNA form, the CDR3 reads TGTGCCAGCAGCTTGTTGGCCACAGATACGCAGTATTTT. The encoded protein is CASSLLATDTQYF.

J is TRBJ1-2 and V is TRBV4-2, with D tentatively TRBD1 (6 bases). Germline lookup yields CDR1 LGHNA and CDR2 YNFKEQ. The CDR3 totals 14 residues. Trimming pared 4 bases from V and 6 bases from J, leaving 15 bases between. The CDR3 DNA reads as TGTGCCAGCAGCCCCTCCACAGGGAGAGATGGCTACACCTTC. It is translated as CASSPSTGRDGYTF.

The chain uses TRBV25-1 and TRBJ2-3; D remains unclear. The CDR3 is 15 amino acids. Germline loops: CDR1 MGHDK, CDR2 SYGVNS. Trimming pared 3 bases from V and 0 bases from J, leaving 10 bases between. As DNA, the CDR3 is TGTGCCAGCAGTGAGCGGCGGAGAAGCACAGATACGCAGTATTTT. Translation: CASSERRRSTDTQYF.

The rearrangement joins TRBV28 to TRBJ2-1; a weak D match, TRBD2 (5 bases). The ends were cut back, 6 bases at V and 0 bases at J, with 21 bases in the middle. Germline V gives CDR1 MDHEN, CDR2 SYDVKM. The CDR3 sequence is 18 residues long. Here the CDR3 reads CASSLYRGTDASYNEQFF. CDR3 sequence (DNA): TGTGCCAGCAGCCTTTACCGGGGAACAGACGCCTCCTACAATGAGCAGTTCTTC.

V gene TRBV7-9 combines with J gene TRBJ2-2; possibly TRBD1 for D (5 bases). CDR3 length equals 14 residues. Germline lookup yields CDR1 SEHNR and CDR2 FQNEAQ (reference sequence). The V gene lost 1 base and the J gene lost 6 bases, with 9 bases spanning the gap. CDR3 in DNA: TGTGCCAGCAGCTTAGAGGGGTTCCCCGGGGAGCTGTTTTTT. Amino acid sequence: CASSLEGFPGELFF.

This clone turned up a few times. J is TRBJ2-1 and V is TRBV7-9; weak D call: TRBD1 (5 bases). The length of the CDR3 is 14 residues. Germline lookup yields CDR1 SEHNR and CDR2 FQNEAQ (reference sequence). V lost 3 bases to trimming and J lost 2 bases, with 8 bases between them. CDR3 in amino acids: CASSLKQAYNEQFF. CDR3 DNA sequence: TGTGCCAGCAGCTTGAAACAGGCCTACAATGAGCAGTTCTTC.

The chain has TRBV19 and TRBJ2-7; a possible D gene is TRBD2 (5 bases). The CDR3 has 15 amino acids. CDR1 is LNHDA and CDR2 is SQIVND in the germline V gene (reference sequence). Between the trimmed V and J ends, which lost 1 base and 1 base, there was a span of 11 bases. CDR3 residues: CASSIAPAASYEQYF. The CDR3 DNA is TGTGCCAGTAGTATAGCGCCAGCGGCATCCTACGAGCAGTACTTC.

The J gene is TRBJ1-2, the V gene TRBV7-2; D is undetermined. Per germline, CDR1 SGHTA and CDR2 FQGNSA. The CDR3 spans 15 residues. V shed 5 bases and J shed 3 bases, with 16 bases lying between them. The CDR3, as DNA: TGTGCCAGCAGCCCTCGGAACAGAGTGGACTATGGCTACACCTTC. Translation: CASSPRNRVDYGYTF. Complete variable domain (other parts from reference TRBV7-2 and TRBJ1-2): GAGVSQSPSNKVTEKGKDVELRCDPISGHTALYWYRQSLGQGLEFLIYFQGNSAPDKSGLPSDRFSAERTGGSVSTLTIQRTQQEDSAVYLCASSPRNRVDYGYTFGSGTRLTVV.

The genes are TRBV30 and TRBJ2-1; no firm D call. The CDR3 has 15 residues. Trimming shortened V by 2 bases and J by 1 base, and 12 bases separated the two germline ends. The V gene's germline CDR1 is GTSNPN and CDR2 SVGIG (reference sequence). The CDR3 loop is CAWSKQEISYNEQFF. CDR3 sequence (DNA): TGTGCCTGGAGTAAGCAAGAGATTTCCTACAATGAGCAGTTCTTC.

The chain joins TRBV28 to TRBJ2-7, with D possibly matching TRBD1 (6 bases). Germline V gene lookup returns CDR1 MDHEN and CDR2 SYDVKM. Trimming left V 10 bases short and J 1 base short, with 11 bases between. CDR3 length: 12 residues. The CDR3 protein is CATTRGSYEQYF. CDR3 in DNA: TGTGCCACAACCAGGGGATCCTACGAGCAGTACTTC.

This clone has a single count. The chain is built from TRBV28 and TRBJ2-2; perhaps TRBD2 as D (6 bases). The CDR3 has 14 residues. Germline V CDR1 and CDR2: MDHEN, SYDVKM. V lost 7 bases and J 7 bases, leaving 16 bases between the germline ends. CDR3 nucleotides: TGTGCCAGCAACGGCGGCGGGGCGGGCGGGGAGCTGTTTTTT. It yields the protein CASNGGGAGGELFF. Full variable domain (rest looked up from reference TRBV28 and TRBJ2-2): DVKVTQSSRYLVKRTGEKVFLECVQDMDHENMFWYRQDPGLGLRLIYFSYDVKMKEKGDIPEGYSVSREKKERFSLILESASTNQTSMYLCASNGGGAGGELFFGEGSRLTVL.

CDR3 amino acids: CASSTRGVPGDGYTF. DNA of the CDR3: TGTGCCAGCAGTACCAGGGGGGTCCCAGGGGATGGCTACACCTTC. The gene calls are TRBV13 and TRBJ1-2; TRBD1 agrees at 7 bases. The ends lost 6 bases at V and 6 bases at J; junction bases unmatched: 13. In germline, CDR1 is PRHDT, CDR2 FYEKMQ (reference sequence). CDR3 length: 15 residues.

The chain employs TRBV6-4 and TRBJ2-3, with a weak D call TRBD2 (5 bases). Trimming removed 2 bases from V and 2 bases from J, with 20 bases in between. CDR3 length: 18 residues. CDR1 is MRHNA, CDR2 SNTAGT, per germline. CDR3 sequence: CASSDGRGSIGFTDTQYF. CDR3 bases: TGTGCCAGCAGTGACGGGAGAGGTTCTATTGGGTTCACAGATACGCAGTATTTT.

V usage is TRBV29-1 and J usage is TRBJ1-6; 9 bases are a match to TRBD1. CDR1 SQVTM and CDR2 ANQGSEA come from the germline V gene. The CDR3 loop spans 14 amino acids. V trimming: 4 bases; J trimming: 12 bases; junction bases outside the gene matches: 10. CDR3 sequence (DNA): TGCAGCGTTGTTTGGGGGACAGGGCGGGGACCCCTCCACTTT. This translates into CSVVWGTGRGPLHF.

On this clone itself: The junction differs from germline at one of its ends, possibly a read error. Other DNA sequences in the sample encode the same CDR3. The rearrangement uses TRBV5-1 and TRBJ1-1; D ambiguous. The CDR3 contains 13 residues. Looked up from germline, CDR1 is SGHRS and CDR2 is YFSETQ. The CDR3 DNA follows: TGCGCCAGCAGCTGGACCACAGAGGGTGAAGCTTTTTTT. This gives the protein CASSWTTEGEAFF.

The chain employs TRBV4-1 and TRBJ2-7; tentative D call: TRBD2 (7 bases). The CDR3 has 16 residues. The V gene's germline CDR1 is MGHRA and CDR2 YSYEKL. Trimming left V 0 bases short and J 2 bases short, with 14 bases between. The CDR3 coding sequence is TGCGCCAGCAGCCAAGAAAGGGGGGGGCCCCCCTACGAGCAGTACTTC. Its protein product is CASSQERGGPPYEQYF.

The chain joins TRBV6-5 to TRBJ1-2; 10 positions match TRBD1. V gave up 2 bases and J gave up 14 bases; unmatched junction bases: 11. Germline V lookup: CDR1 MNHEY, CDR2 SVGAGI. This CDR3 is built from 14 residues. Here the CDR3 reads CASSYGRDRGSITF. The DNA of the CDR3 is TGTGCCAGCAGTTACGGCCGGGACAGGGGTTCGATTACCTTC.